These 29 T cell receptor beta chains were sequenced from one sample in a study of blood T cell repertoires in COVID-19. Using immunoSEQ multiplex PCR, the repertoire was profiled, and TCRdb retains in-frame clones only, with some absent. The table records fewer than 75,000 clones, 80% to 95% of them present only once. The specimen sequenced was peripheral blood. These receptors originate from a man aged 50 to 60 with active COVID-19.

The chain's CDR3 is CSVPTSGSLSYNEQFF. The CDR3 bases are TGCAGCGTCCCAACTAGCGGGAGTCTCTCCTACAATGAGCAGTTCTTC. This chain uses TRBV29-1 with TRBJ2-1; 11 bases agree with TRBD2. The CDR3 extends over 16 amino acids. Germline assignment: CDR1 SQVTM and CDR2 ANQGSEA. V dropped 6 bases and J dropped 0; count of bases not matched to a gene: 7.

This rearrangement joins TRBV28 to TRBJ2-5, with 7 bases lining up with TRBD1. Per germline, CDR1 MDHEN and CDR2 SYDVKM. The length of the CDR3 is 14 residues. Trimming cost V 6 bases and J 7 bases; bases outside gene matches: 11. CDR3: CASRPPGTVGTQYF. CDR3 nucleotides: TGTGCCAGCAGACCTCCCGGGACAGTGGGGACCCAGTACTTC.

The chain has TRBV12-3 or TRBV12-4 and TRBJ1-5; D remains unclear. V dropped 3 bases and J dropped 8 bases, with 11 bases sitting between them. The CDR3 extends over 13 amino acids. The DNA of the CDR3 is TGTGCCAGCAGTTTTGGGGAGTCGGAGCCCCAGCATTTT. Protein product: CASSFGESEPQHF.

Here the CDR3 DNA reads TGTGCCAGCAGCGTAGCTACTGGGGGGGCCTACGAGCAGTACTTC. This encodes CASSVATGGAYEQYF. The gene calls are TRBV9 and TRBJ2-7; 7 bases fit TRBD2. Germline CDR1 reads SGDLS; CDR2 reads YYNGEE. The trim removed 0 bases at V and 2 bases at J, leaving 5 bases unmatched. This CDR3 region has 15 residues.

This clone was counted once. This chain joins TRBV27 and TRBJ1-3; D ambiguous. CDR3 length equals 13 residues. V shed 3 bases and J shed 16 bases, with 19 bases lying between them. Germline values: CDR1 MNHEY, CDR2 SMNVEV (reference sequence). Here the CDR3 DNA reads TGTGCCAGCAGTTTTCCAGCCCCCCATTCAGGTTATTTT. Its translation is CASSFPAPHSGYF.

The chain recombines TRBV7-8 with TRBJ1-5; 8 nucleotides match TRBD1. The length of the CDR3 is 18 residues. CDR1 and CDR2 (germline): SGHVS, FQNEAQ. The trim removed 3 bases at V and 0 bases at J, leaving 10 bases unmatched. This CDR3 is CASSFLRTGTYSNQPQHF. Here the CDR3 DNA reads TGTGCCAGCAGCTTTCTTAGGACAGGGACTTATAGCAATCAGCCCCAGCATTTT.

V gene TRBV19 combines with J gene TRBJ2-1; 11 bases line up with TRBD2. Germline lookup yields CDR1 LNHDA and CDR2 SQIVND (reference sequence). Losses at the gene ends were 6 bases for V and 7 bases for J; bases not matched to a gene: 11. This CDR3 has 16 amino acids. The CDR3 bases are TGTGCCAGTAGGAATAGCGGGGGGGATCGTAGGAATGAGCAGTTCTTC. Encoded protein: CASRNSGGDRRNEQFF.

This clone turned up a few times. V is TRBV5-5 and J is TRBJ2-6; possible D gene TRBD1, 6 bases. Germline V lookup: CDR1 SGHKS, CDR2 YYEKEE (reference sequence). CDR3 length: 14 amino acids. V was clipped by 5 bases and J by 2 bases, with 8 bases between them. The CDR3 sequence is CASREGAGANVLTF. DNA for the CDR3: TGTGCCAGCAGAGAGGGGGCTGGGGCCAACGTCCTGACTTTC.

The rearrangement joins TRBV4-3 to TRBJ2-5; 7 bases map to TRBD1. V shed 1 base and J 4 bases; nucleotides not matched to a gene: 3. Germline CDR1 LGHNA, CDR2 YSLEER. The CDR3 is made up of 14 amino acids. CDR3 in DNA: TGCGCCAGCAGCCAAGCCCCAGGGGGAGAGACCCAGTACTTC. This sequence encodes CASSQAPGGETQYF.

V gene TRBV29-1 combines with J gene TRBJ2-5, with TRBD1 matching 8 bases. CDR3 length equals 12 residues. The germline CDR1 and CDR2 sequences are SQVTM and ANQGSEA. The V and J ends lost 8 bases and 2 bases, in that order; junction bases with no gene match: 4. CDR3 loop: CSTGQDQETQYF. DNA for the CDR3: TGCAGCACGGGACAGGATCAAGAGACCCAGTACTTC.

This chain uses TRBV19 with TRBJ2-5; the match to TRBD1 covers 7 bases. V gave up 5 bases and J gave up 4 bases; unmatched junction bases: 4. The CDR3 runs to 13 residues. Germline lookup yields CDR1 LNHDA and CDR2 SQIVND (reference sequence). CDR3 nucleotides: TGTGCCAGTAGTGACTACAGGGGAGAGACCCAGTACTTC. Translated, it gives CASSDYRGETQYF.

The chain has TRBV7-3 and TRBJ1-1, with no clear D. V lost 2 bases and J 3 bases, leaving 7 bases between the germline ends. CDR1 is SGHTA and CDR2 is FQGTGA in the germline V gene. The CDR3 spans 13 residues. The CDR3 is CASSLYSDTEAFF. The CDR3 region has the DNA TGTGCCAGCAGCTTATATTCGGACACTGAAGCTTTCTTT.

The chain's CDR3 is CASRLAGGSNEQFF. CDR3 bases: TGTGCCTCACGGCTAGCGGGAGGAAGTAATGAGCAGTTCTTC. The V gene is TRBV11-2, the J gene TRBJ2-1; 11 bases align to TRBD2. CDR1 is SGHAT and CDR2 is FQNNGV in the germline V gene. The ends lost 11 bases at V and 7 bases at J; junction bases unmatched: 10. The CDR3 is 14 amino acids.

V usage is TRBV11-3 and J usage is TRBJ2-7, with TRBD1 identical over 8 bases. Unmatched junction bases numbered 6, after V lost 1 base and J lost 4 bases. The CDR3 extends over 15 amino acids. The germline V gene has CDR1 SGHNT and CDR2 YENEEA. CDR3 bases: TGTGCCAGCAGCTTAGTGGGACAGGATCCATACGAGCAGTACTTC. Translated, it gives CASSLVGQDPYEQYF. Complete variable domain (other parts from reference TRBV11-3 and TRBJ2-7): EAGVVQSPRYKIIEKKQPVAFWCNPISGHNTLYWYLQNLGQGPELLIRYENEEAVDDSQLPKDRFSAERLKGVDSTLKIQPAELGDSAVYLCASSLVGQDPYEQYFGPGTRLTVT.

The count of this clone is one. This chain joins TRBV11-3 and TRBJ2-5, with a possible D match to TRBD2 (5 bases). Germline V gene data show CDR1 as SGHNT and CDR2 as YENEEA. The germline V and J ends were trimmed by 0 bases and 7 bases, with 15 bases remaining between them. The CDR3 is 15 amino acids. CDR3 bases: TGTGCCAGCAGCTTAGAGGCGCGAGGGTTGGTGACCCAGTACTTC. This codes for CASSLEARGLVTQYF.

This chain joins TRBV5-1 and TRBJ2-4, with no clear D. In germline, CDR1 is SGHRS, CDR2 YFSETQ. V lost 5 bases and J 2 bases, leaving 11 bases between the germline ends. This CDR3 spans 14 amino acids. In DNA form, the CDR3 reads TGCGCCAGCAGTGAGGTTGCTACCAAAAACATTCAGTACTTC. As protein: CASSEVATKNIQYF.

V usage is TRBV7-6 and J usage is TRBJ1-1; 7 bases are shared with TRBD1. The CDR3 has 16 residues. Germline CDR1 SGHVS, CDR2 FNYEAQ. Trimming cost V 4 bases and J 3 bases; bases outside gene matches: 11. CDR3 sequence: CASSSRRGPSDTEAFF. The CDR3 DNA follows: TGTGCCAGCAGCTCCCGTAGGGGGCCTTCCGACACTGAAGCTTTCTTT.

The genes are TRBV3-1 (or the pseudogene TRBV3-2) and TRBJ2-3, with 9 bases that match TRBD2. This CDR3 region has 16 residues. The germline CDR1 and CDR2 sequences are LGHDT and YNNKEL (reference sequence). Losses at the gene ends were 1 base for V and 5 bases for J; bases not matched to a gene: 7. CDR3 protein: CASSQGVAGVGDTQYF. The CDR3 nucleotides are TGTGCCAGCAGCCAAGGGGTAGCGGGAGTGGGAGATACGCAGTATTTT.

The chain couples TRBV12-3 or TRBV12-4 to TRBJ2-1; D is unclear. The CDR3 extends over 12 amino acids. Trimming shortened V by 3 bases and J by 8 bases, and 8 bases separated the two germline ends. This CDR3 is CASSFYRDEQFF. The CDR3, as DNA: TGTGCCAGCAGTTTTTACCGGGATGAGCAGTTCTTC.

This clone was seen a single time. The rearrangement joins TRBV28 to TRBJ2-1; 7 bases line up with TRBD2. V was clipped by 6 bases and J by 7 bases; unmatched bases: 21. Germline V gene sequence: CDR1 MDHEN, CDR2 SYDVKM. The CDR3 is 18 amino acids. The CDR3: CASRRPLSGGLYLNEQFF. The DNA for the CDR3 is TGTGCCAGCAGACGCCCCTTAAGTGGGGGACTATATTTGAATGAGCAGTTCTTC.

V is TRBV5-8 and J is TRBJ2-2; D gene ambiguous. Per the germline V gene, CDR1 is SGHTS and CDR2 is YDEGEE. This CDR3 is built from 14 residues. Trimming removed 10 bases from V and 1 base from J, with 14 bases in between. The CDR3 region is CASQRGRNTGELFF. The CDR3 DNA reads as TGTGCCTCACAAAGAGGCAGGAACACCGGGGAGCTGTTTTTT.

The chain uses TRBV7-2 and TRBJ2-7; the match to TRBD1 covers 7 bases. Germline V gene data show CDR1 as SGHTA and CDR2 as FQGNSA. The V segment lost 5 bases and the J segment 2 bases; nucleotides outside the gene matches: 9. The CDR3 sequence is 15 residues long. In DNA form, the CDR3 reads TGTGCCAGCAGCACGAGACAGGGAGAGGCCTACGAGCAGTACTTC. Its translation is CASSTRQGEAYEQYF. The whole variable domain, filled in from reference TRBV7-2 and TRBJ2-7, reads GAGVSQSPSNKVTEKGKDVELRCDPISGHTALYWYRQSLGQGLEFLIYFQGNSAPDKSGLPSDRFSAERTGGSVSTLTIQRTQQEDSAVYLCASSTRQGEAYEQYFGPGTRLTVT.

This chain connects TRBV9 to TRBJ2-2; D may be TRBD1 (6 bases). Per germline, CDR1 SGDLS and CDR2 YYNGEE. CDR3 size: 16 residues. V lost 4 bases to trimming and J lost 2 bases, with 15 bases between them. In nucleotides, the CDR3 is TGTGCCAGCAGCACCGCCCCGGGACACAACACCGGGGAGCTGTTTTTT. Protein product: CASSTAPGHNTGELFF.

V usage is TRBV11-3 and J usage is TRBJ2-7, with 7 bases fitting TRBD1. The V gene end was trimmed by 6 bases and the J gene end by 3 bases; junction bases not matched to a gene: 20. CDR1 and CDR2 from the germline V gene are SGHNT and YENEEA. The length of the CDR3 is 18 residues. The CDR3 region is CASRPGQSISRKDYEQYF. Here the CDR3 DNA reads TGTGCCAGCAGGCCGGGACAGTCTATCTCCCGCAAGGACTACGAGCAGTACTTC.

This chain connects TRBV2 to TRBJ1-2; D remains unclear. The CDR3 is 13 amino acids. V shed 6 bases and J shed 4 bases, with 12 bases lying between them. Germline CDR1 SNHLY, CDR2 FYNNEI. The CDR3 loop reads CASSPAPGYGYTF. Written as DNA, the CDR3 is TGTGCCAGCAGCCCTGCCCCAGGCTATGGCTACACCTTC.

This chain uses TRBV6-5 with TRBJ2-2, with 7 positions matching TRBD2. Germline values: CDR1 MNHEY, CDR2 SVGAGI. This CDR3 spans 14 amino acids. V lost 7 bases, J lost 9 bases, and 11 bases stayed unmatched. The CDR3 region has the DNA TGTGCCAGCACTGGGCAGGGAGGGATCTGGGAGCTGTTTTTT. Protein: CASTGQGGIWELFF.

J is TRBJ1-2 and V is TRBV6-1; 10 nucleotides align to TRBD1. With 2 bases clipped from V and 7 bases from J, the junction kept 4 bases outside the gene matches. Germline CDR1 and CDR2: MNHNS and SASEGT. This CDR3 has 14 residues. This CDR3 reads CASSESTGGLGYTF. Here the CDR3 DNA reads TGTGCCAGCAGTGAATCGACAGGGGGCCTTGGCTACACCTTC.

This clone was recorded a few times. This chain joins TRBV4-1 and TRBJ1-5, with TRBD1 identical over 9 bases. After removal of 3 bases from V and 3 bases from J, the junction contained 6 bases not matched to a gene. This CDR3 comprises 16 residues. Germline values: CDR1 MGHRA, CDR2 YSYEKL. The CDR3 nucleotides are TGCGCCAGCAGCCATCCCGACAGGGGGAACAATCAGCCCCAGCATTTT. Translation gives CASSHPDRGNNQPQHF.

The chain employs TRBV3-1 (or the pseudogene TRBV3-2) and TRBJ2-1; TRBD2 matches at 13 bases. With V trimmed by 0 bases and J by 8 bases, 4 bases remained unmatched. The germline V gene has CDR1 LGHDT and CDR2 YNNKEL (reference sequence). There are 16 residues in the CDR3. The CDR3 nucleotides are TGTGCCAGCAGCCAAGATTGGACTAGCGGGAGTTATGAGCAGTTCTTC. Translating gives CASSQDWTSGSYEQFF.